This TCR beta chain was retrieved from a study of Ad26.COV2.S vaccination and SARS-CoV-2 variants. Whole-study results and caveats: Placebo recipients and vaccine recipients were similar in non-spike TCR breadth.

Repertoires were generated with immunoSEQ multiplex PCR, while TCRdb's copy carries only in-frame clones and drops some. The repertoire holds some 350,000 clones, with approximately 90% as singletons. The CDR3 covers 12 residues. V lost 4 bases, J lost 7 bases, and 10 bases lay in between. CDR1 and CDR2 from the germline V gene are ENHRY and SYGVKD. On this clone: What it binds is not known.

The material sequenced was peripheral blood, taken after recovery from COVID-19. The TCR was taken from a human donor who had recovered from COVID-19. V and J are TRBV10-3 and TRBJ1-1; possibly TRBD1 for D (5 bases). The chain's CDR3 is CAISVPGGEAFF. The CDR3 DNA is TGTGCCATCAGTGTTCCGGGGGGTGAAGCTTTCTTT.